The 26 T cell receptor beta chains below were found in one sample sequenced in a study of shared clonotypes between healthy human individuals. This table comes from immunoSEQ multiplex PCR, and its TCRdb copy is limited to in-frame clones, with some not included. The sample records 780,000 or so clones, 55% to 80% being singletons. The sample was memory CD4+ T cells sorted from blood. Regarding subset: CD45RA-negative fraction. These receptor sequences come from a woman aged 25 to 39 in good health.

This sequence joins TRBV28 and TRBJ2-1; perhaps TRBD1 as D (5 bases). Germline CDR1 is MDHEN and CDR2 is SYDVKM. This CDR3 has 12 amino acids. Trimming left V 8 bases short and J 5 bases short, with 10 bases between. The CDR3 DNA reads TGTGCCAGCGCAGACAGAAACAATGAGCAGTTCTTC. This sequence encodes CASADRNNEQFF.

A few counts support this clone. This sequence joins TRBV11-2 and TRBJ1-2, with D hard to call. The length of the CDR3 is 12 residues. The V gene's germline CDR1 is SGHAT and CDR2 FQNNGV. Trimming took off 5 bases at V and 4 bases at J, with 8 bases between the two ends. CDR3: CASSLLGYGYTF. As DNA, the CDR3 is TGTGCCAGCAGCCTCTTGGGCTATGGCTACACCTTC.

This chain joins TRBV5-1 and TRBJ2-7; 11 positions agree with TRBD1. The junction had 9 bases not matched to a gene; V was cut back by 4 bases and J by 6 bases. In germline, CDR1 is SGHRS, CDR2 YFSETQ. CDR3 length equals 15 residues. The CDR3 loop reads CASSVRTGGGSEQYF. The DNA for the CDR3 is TGCGCCAGCAGCGTGAGGACAGGGGGCGGGTCCGAGCAGTACTTC.

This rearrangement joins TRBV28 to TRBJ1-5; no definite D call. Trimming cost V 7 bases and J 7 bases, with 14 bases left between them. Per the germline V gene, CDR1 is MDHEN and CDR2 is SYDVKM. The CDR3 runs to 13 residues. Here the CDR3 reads CASTNAKRQPQHF. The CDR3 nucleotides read TGTGCCAGCACCAATGCAAAACGGCAGCCCCAGCATTTT.

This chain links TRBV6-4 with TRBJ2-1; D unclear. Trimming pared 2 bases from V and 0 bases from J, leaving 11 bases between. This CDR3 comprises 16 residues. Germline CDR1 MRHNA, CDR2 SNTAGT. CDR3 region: CASSDTGENSYNEQFF. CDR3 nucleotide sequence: TGTGCCAGCAGTGACACTGGGGAAAACTCCTACAATGAGCAGTTCTTC.

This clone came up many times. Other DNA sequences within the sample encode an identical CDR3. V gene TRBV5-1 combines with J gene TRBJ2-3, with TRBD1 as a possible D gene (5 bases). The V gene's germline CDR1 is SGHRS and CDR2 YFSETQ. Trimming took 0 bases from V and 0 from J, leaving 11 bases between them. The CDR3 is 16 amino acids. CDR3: CASSLAQGPSTDTQYF. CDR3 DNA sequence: TGCGCCAGCAGCTTGGCCCAGGGCCCTAGCACAGATACGCAGTATTTT.

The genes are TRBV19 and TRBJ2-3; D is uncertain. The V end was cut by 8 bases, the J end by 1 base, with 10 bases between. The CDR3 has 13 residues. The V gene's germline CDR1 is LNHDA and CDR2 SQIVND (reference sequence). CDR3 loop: CASFQPRTDTQYF. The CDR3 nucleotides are TGTGCCAGTTTCCAGCCGCGCACAGATACGCAGTATTTT.

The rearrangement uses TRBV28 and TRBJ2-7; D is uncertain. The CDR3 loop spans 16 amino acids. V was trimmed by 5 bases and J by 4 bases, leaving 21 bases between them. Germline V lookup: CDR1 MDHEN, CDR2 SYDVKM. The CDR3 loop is CASSQTPFISNYEQYF. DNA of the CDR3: TGTGCCAGCAGTCAGACACCTTTCATCTCCAATTACGAGCAGTACTTC.

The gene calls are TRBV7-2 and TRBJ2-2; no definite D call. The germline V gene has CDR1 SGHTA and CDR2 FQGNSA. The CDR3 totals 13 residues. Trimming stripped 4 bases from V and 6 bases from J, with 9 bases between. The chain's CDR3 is CASSSRRAGELFF. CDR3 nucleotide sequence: TGTGCCAGCAGCTCCCGGCGAGCCGGGGAGCTGTTTTTT.

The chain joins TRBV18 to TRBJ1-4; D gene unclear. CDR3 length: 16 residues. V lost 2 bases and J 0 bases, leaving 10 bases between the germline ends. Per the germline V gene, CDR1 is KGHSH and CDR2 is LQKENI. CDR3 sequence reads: CASSPSTGTTNEKLFF. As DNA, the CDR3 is TGTGCCAGCTCACCAAGCACGGGGACAACTAATGAAAAACTGTTTTTT.

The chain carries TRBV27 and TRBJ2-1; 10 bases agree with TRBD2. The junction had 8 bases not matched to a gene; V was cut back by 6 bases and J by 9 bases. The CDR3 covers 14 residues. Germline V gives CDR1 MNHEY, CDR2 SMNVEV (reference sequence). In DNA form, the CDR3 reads TGTGCCAGCAGCGTAGCGGGAGGCCTCGGTGAGCAGTTCTTC. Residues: CASSVAGGLGEQFF.

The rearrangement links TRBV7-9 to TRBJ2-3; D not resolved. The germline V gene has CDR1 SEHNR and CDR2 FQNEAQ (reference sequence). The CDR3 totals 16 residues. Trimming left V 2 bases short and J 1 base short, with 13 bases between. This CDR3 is CASSLTGGRRTDTQYF. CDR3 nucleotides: TGTGCCAGCAGCTTAACGGGTGGCCGACGCACAGATACGCAGTATTTT. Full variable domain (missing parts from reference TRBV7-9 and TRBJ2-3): DTGVSQNPRHKITKRGQNVTFRCDPISEHNRLYWYRQTLGQGPEFLTYFQNEAQLEKSRLLSDRFSAERPKGSFSTLEIQRTEQGDSAMYLCASSLTGGRRTDTQYFGPGTRLTVL.

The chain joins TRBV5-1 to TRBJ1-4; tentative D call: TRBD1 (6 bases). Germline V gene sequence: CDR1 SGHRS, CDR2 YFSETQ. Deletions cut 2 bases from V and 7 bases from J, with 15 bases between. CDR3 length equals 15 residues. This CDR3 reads CASSLMGGDTEKLFF. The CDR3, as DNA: TGCGCCAGCAGCTTAATGGGGGGCGATACTGAAAAACTGTTTTTT. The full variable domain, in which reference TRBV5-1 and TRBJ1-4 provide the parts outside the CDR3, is KAGVTQTPRYLIKTRGQQVTLSCSPISGHRSVSWYQQTPGQGLQFLFEYFSETQRNKGNFPGRFSGRQFSNSRSEMNVSTLELGDSALYLCASSLMGGDTEKLFFGSGTQLSVL.

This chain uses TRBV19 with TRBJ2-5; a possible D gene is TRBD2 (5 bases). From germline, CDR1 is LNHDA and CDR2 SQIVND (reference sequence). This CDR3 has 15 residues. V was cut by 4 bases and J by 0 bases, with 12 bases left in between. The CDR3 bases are TGTGCCAGTAGTAGAGGAGCGGACCACCAAGAGACCCAGTACTTC. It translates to CASSRGADHQETQYF.

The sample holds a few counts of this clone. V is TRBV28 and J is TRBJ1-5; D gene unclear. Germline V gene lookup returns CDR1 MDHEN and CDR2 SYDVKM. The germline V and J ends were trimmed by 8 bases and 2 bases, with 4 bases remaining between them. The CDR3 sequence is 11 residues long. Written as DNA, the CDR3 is TGTGCCAGCGGGGGCAATCAGCCCCAGCATTTT. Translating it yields CASGGNQPQHF. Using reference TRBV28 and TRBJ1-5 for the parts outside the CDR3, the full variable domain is DVKVTQSSRYLVKRTGEKVFLECVQDMDHENMFWYRQDPGLGLRLIYFSYDVKMKEKGDIPEGYSVSREKKERFSLILESASTNQTSMYLCASGGNQPQHFGDGTRLSIL.

The CDR3 DNA reads as TGTGCCAGCAGCTTAGGACAGGGCGGTCACTCCTACGAGCAGTACTTC. Its translation is CASSLGQGGHSYEQYF. The chain recombines TRBV7-8 with TRBJ2-7; 7 bases agree with TRBD1. V lost 1 base to trimming and J lost 0 bases; unmatched junction nucleotides: 6. There are 16 residues in the CDR3. In germline, CDR1 is SGHVS, CDR2 FQNEAQ. Supplemented by reference TRBV7-8 and TRBJ2-7, the full variable domain reads GAGVSQSPRYKVAKRGQDVALRCDPISGHVSLFWYQQALGQGPEFLTYFQNEAQLDKSGLPSDRFFAERPEGSVSTLKIQRTQQEDSAVYLCASSLGQGGHSYEQYFGPGTRLTVT.

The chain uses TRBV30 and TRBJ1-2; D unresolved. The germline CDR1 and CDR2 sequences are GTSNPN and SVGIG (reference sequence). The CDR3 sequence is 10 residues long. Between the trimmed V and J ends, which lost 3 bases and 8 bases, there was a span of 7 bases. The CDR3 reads CAWRGEGYTF. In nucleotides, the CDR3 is TGTGCCTGGAGGGGTGAAGGCTACACCTTC.

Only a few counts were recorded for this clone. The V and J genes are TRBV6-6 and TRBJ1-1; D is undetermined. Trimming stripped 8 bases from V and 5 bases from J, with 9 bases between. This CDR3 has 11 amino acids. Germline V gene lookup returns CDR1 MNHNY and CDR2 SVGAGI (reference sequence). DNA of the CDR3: TGTGCCAGCCACGGCGGGACTGAAGCTTTCTTT. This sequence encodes CASHGGTEAFF.

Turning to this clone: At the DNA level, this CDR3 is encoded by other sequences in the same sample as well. The CDR3 reads CASNDREQFF. CDR3 DNA sequence: TGTGCCAGCAACGATCGAGAGCAGTTCTTC. V usage is TRBV2 and J usage is TRBJ2-1; no clear D. Germline V gives CDR1 SNHLY, CDR2 FYNNEI. V lost 7 bases, J lost 10 bases, and 8 bases lay in between. This CDR3 contains 10 residues.

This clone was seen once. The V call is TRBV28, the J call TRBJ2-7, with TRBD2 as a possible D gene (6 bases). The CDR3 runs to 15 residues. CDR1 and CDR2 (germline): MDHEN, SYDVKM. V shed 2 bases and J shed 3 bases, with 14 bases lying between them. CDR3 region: CASSLGRGGIYEQYF. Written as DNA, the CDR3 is TGTGCCAGCAGTTTAGGCCGTGGGGGGATCTACGAGCAGTACTTC.

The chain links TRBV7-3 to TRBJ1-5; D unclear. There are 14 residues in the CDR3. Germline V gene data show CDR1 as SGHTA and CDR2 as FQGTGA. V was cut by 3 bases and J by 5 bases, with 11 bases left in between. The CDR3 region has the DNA TGTGCCAGCAGCTTGGGCAGCGCCGATCAGCCCCAGCATTTT. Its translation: CASSLGSADQPQHF.

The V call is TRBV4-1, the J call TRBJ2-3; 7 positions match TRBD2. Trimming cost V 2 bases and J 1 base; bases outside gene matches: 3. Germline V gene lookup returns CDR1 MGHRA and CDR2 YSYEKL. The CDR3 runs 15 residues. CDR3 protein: CASSQQSGGTDTQYF. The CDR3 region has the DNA TGCGCCAGCAGCCAACAAAGCGGGGGCACAGATACGCAGTATTTT.

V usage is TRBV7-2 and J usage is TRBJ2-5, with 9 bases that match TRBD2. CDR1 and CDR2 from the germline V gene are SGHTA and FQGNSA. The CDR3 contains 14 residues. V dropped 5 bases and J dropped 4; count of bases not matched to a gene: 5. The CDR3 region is CASSRGGGRETQYF. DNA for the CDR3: TGTGCCAGCAGCCGCGGGGGGGGGCGAGAGACCCAGTACTTC.

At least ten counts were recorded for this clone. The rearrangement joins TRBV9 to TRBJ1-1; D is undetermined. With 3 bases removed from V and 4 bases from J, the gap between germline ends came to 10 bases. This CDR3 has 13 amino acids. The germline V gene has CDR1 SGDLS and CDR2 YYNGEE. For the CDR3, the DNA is TGTGCCAGCAGCGCGACAAGGACCACTGAAGCTTTCTTT. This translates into CASSATRTTEAFF. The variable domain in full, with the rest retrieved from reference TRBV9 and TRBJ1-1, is DSGVTQTPKHLITATGQRVTLRCSPRSGDLSVYWYQQSLDQGLQFLIQYYNGEERAKGNILERFSAQQFPDLHSELNLSSLELGDSALYFCASSATRTTEAFFGQGTRLTVV.

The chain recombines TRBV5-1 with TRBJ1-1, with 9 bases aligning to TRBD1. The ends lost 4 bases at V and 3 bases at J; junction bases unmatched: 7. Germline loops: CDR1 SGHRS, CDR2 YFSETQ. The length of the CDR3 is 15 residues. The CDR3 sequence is CASSRQTGGDTEAFF. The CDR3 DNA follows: TGCGCCAGCAGCAGACAGACAGGGGGGGACACTGAAGCTTTCTTT.

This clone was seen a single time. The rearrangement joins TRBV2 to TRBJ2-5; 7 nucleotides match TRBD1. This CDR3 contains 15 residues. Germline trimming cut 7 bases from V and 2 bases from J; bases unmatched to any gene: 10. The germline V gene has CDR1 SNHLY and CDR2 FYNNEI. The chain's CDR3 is CASNRQGQPQETQYF. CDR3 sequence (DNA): TGTGCCAGCAATAGACAGGGTCAACCTCAAGAGACCCAGTACTTC.